The source of this T cell receptor (beta chain) is a study of blood T cell repertoires in COVID-19. Across the whole study: Spain, Italy and the United States supplied samples that represented acute and convalescent COVID-19.

The table came from immunoSEQ multiplex PCR; TCRdb's copy has only in-frame clones and leaves some out. The sample contains 250,000 to 300,000 clones, about 86% of which appear only once. The CDR3 totals 15 residues. CDR1 is LGHNA and CDR2 is YSLEER in the germline V gene. V was clipped by 0 bases and J by 8 bases, with 16 bases between them. Categorization into cohorts depended on clinical history that participants reported. The sample was PBMCs or T cells enriched from blood (not recorded which). The chain combines TRBV4-3 with TRBJ1-2, with D hard to call. This sequence originates from a man in his thirties or forties with acute COVID-19. CDR3 sequence: CASSQDHDWPGGYTF. Written as DNA, the CDR3 is TGCGCCAGCAGCCAAGATCATGACTGGCCTGGGGGCTACACCTTC.